Each of the 5 T cell receptor beta chains below was sequenced from the same sample in a study of PD-1 blockade in classical Hodgkin lymphoma. TCRdb's copy holds only in-frame clones and misses some; the assay was immunoSEQ multiplex PCR. Of approximately 160,000 clones in the sample, about 81% are singletons; the top ten hold 9.2%. Every patient had relapsed following autologous stem cell transplantation, and cohorts differed in brentuximab vedotin exposure. The sequences come from peripheral blood mononuclear cells (PBMCs), collected before the second cycle of nivolumab. These receptors were taken from a human donor with classical Hodgkin lymphoma.

The chain uses TRBV6-6 and TRBJ2-7; TRBD1 matches at 10 bases. Germline CDR1 is MNHNY and CDR2 is SVGAGI (reference sequence). The V segment lost 4 bases and the J segment 2 bases; nucleotides outside the gene matches: 2. The CDR3 covers 14 residues. The CDR3, as DNA: TGTGCCAGCAGTTGGGGACAGGGGCCCTACGAGCAGTACTTC. As protein: CASSWGQGPYEQYF.

The rearrangement links TRBV18 to TRBJ2-7; the match to TRBD1 covers 8 bases. The CDR3 runs to 14 residues. V shed 2 bases and J 7 bases; nucleotides not matched to a gene: 7. Germline assignment: CDR1 KGHSH and CDR2 LQKENI. The CDR3 region is CASSPGTGLGEQYF. CDR3 bases: TGTGCCAGCTCACCAGGGACAGGTTTGGGTGAGCAGTACTTC.

The chain carries TRBV18 and TRBJ2-1, with 10 bases that match TRBD2. J was trimmed by 7 bases and V by 3 bases; bases with no gene match: 6. In germline, CDR1 is KGHSH, CDR2 LQKENI. This CDR3 has 15 amino acids. The CDR3 is CASSPLAGVGNEQFF. The DNA for the CDR3 is TGTGCCAGCTCACCGCTAGCGGGAGTAGGTAATGAGCAGTTCTTC.

The chain links TRBV6-5 to TRBJ1-6, with D unresolved. The CDR3 is 16 amino acids. V dropped 0 bases and J dropped 6 bases, with 12 bases sitting between them. Germline values: CDR1 MNHEY, CDR2 SVGAGI. The CDR3 nucleotides read TGTGCCAGCAGTTACTCGGAGTCCGGCGCTAATTCACCCCTCCACTTT. This translates into CASSYSESGANSPLHF.

The chain couples TRBV28 to TRBJ1-2, with D unclear. In germline, CDR1 is MDHEN, CDR2 SYDVKM. V lost 3 bases and J 7 bases, leaving 12 bases between the germline ends. The CDR3 extends over 13 amino acids. The CDR3 spells CASSFNWPGGYTF. The DNA for the CDR3 is TGTGCCAGCAGTTTTAATTGGCCTGGTGGCTACACCTTC.